This TCR beta chain was retrieved from a study of cytomegalovirus exposure and HLA in healthy donors. As regards this clone: What it recognizes is unknown.

60 Vbeta and 13 Jbeta primers were used in PCR. The data were produced by immunoSEQ multiplex PCR, yet TCRdb's version contains in-frame clones alone and is incomplete. The table shows about 270,000 clones, with roughly 89% occurring only once. Overall study findings and caveats: Among TCR sequences, most were rare, though some public TCRs appeared in many donors. The availability of immune exposure information extended only to CMV serostatus. TCR beta chain V- and J-gene trimming was linked, in a later analysis, to a missense variant in DCLRE1C. The later analysis indicated that the majority of CMV-associated TCR beta chains appeared HLA-restricted.

CDR1 is SQVTM, CDR2 ANQGSEA, per germline. The J segment lost 6 bases and the V segment lost 4 bases, leaving 12 bases of the junction unmatched. This CDR3 is 16 amino acids long. Sequences were obtained from PBMCs. This clonotype originated in a man aged 35 to 55 in good health and CMV-seropositive. The chain employs TRBV29-1 and TRBJ2-3; TRBD2 matches 11 bases. The CDR3 coding sequence is TGCAGCGTTGTAAGGGGGGTAGCGGGAGGGGTGGATACGCAGTATTTT. Protein product: CSVVRGVAGGVDTQYF.